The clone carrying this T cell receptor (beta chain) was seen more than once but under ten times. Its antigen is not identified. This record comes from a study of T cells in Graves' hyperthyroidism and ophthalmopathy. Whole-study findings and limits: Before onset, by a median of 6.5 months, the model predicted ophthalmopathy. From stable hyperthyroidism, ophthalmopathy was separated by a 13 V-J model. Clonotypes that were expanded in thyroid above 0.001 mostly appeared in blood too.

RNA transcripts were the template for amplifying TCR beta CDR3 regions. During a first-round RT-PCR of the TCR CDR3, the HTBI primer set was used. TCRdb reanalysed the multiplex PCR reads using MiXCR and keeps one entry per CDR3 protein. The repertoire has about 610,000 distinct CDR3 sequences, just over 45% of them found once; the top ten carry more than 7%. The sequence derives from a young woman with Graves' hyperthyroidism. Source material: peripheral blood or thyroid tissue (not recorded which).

CDR3 DNA sequence: TGTGCCAGCAGCTTTTCCCCCGGTACAGATACGCAGTATTTT. It translates to CASSFSPGTDTQYF. This chain joins TRBV7-2 and TRBJ2-3; no reliable D call. This CDR3 is 14 amino acids long. V was shortened by 3 bases and J by 3 bases, with 10 bases between the two germline ends. Germline CDR1 and CDR2: SGHTA and FQGNSA.